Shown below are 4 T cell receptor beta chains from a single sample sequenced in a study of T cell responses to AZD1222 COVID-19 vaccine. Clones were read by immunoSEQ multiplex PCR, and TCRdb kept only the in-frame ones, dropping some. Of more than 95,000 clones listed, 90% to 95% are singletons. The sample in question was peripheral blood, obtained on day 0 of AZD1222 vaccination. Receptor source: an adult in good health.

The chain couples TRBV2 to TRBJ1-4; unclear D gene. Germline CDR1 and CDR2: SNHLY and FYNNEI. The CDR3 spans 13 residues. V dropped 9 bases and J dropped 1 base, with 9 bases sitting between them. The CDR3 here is CASRYRTNEKLFF. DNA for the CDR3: TGTGCCAGTCGGTACAGAACTAATGAAAAACTGTTTTTT.

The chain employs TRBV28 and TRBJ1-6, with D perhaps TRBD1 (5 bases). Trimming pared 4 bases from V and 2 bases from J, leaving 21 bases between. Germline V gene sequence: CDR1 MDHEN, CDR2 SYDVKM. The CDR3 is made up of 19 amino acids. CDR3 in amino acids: CASSSIARGPEAYNSPLHF. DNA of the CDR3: TGTGCCAGCAGTTCTATCGCCCGGGGACCCGAAGCCTATAATTCACCCCTCCACTTT.

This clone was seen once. CDR3 protein: CASSPLTGRGIYNEQFF. CDR3 nucleotides: TGTGCCAGCAGCCCCCTCACAGGCCGGGGGATCTACAATGAGCAGTTCTTC. The V and J genes are TRBV11-2 and TRBJ2-1; D is possibly TRBD2 (6 bases). Germline V gene lookup returns CDR1 SGHAT and CDR2 FQNNGV. V lost 5 bases and J 3 bases, leaving 20 bases between the germline ends. The CDR3 has 17 amino acids. Drawing the rest from reference TRBV11-2 and TRBJ2-1, the complete variable domain is EAGVAQSPRYKIIEKRQSVAFWCNPISGHATLYWYQQILGQGPKLLIQFQNNGVVDDSQLPKDRFSAERLKGVDSTLKIQPAKLEDSAVYLCASSPLTGRGIYNEQFFGPGTRLTVL.

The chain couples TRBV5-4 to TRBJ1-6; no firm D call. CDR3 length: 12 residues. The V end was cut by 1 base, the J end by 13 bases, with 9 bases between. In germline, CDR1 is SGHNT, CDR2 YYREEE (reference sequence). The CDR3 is CASSLRFQPLHF. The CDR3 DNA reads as TGTGCCAGCAGCTTGCGTTTTCAGCCCCTCCACTTT.